A few counts support the clone carrying this T cell receptor beta chain. As yet, its antigen is unknown. The CDR3 has 14 residues. The germline gives CDR1 SGHRS, CDR2 YFSETQ. Trimming shortened V by 7 bases and J by 10 bases, and 21 bases separated the two germline ends. No ophthalmopathy progression within 18 months constituted stable Graves' hyperthyroidism. Researchers took RNA transcripts and amplified the TCR beta CDR3 regions from them. The study used the HTBI primer set for a first-round RT-PCR of the TCR CDR3. TCRdb recomputed calls from the multiplex PCR reads with MiXCR, one row per CDR3 protein. The sample has around 500,000 distinct CDR3 sequences; 13% to 15% are singletons. The record originates from a study of T cells in Graves' hyperthyroidism and ophthalmopathy. The wider study: Initial diagnosis, before any treatment, was when peripheral blood was collected. Notes on the study in general: Also found in blood were most expanded thyroid clonotypes above 0.001. Ophthalmopathy prediction by the model preceded onset by a median roughly 6 months.

This chain joins TRBV5-1 and TRBJ2-1; D unresolved. The sequence derives from a woman between 40 and 50 years old with Graves' hyperthyroidism. The sample taken for sequencing was blood. The CDR3 sequence is CASARDFDKKEQFF. CDR3 nucleotides: TGCGCCAGCGCTCGAGACTTCGACAAGAAAGAGCAGTTCTTC.